Reported below is one T cell receptor (beta chain). Antigen specificity is unknown. The sample contains more than one DNA sequence encoding this CDR3. The J segment lost 4 bases and the V segment lost 4 bases, leaving 6 bases of the junction unmatched. CDR1 SGHDN and CDR2 FVKESK come from the germline V gene. This CDR3 spans 14 amino acids. TCRdb's copy holds only in-frame clones and misses some; the assay was immunoSEQ multiplex PCR. The sample carries 25,000 to 35,000 clones, around 93% recorded once. The sample originates from a study of T cells in localized non-small cell lung cancer. Study conclusions and caveats: Among the tissues sampled, uninvolved adjacent lung had the highest T cell clonality, above tumor.

The receptor was derived from a man aged 35-75 years with stage II lung adenocarcinoma. The sequenced sample was PBMCs, obtained before any cancer treatment. V gene TRBV14 combines with J gene TRBJ2-7; 8 bases map to TRBD1. The CDR3 protein is CASSRQGLEYEQYF. CDR3 in DNA: TGTGCCAGCAGCCGACAGGGGCTCGAGTACGAGCAGTACTTC. The full variable domain, in which reference TRBV14 and TRBJ2-7 provide the parts outside the CDR3, is EAGVTQFPSHSVIEKGQTVTLRCDPISGHDNLYWYRRVMGKEIKFLLHFVKESKQDESGMPNNRFLAERTGGTYSTLKVQPAELEDSGVYFCASSRQGLEYEQYFGPGTRLTVT.